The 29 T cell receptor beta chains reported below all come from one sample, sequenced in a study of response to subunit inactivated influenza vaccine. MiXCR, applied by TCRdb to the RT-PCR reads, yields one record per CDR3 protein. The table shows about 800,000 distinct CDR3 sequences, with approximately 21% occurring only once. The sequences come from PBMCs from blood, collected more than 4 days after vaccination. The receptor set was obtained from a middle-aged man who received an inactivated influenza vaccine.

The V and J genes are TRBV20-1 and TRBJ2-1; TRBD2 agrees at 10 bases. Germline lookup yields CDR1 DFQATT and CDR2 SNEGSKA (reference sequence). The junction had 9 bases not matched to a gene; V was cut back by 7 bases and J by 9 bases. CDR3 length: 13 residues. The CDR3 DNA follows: TGCAGTGTATCCAGCGGGGGGGAGGTTGAGCAGTTCTTC. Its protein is CSVSSGGEVEQFF.

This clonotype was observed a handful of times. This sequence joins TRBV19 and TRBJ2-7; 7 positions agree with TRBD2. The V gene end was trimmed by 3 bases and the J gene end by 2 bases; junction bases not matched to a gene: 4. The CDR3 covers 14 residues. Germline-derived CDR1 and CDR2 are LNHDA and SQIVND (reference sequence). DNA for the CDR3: TGTGCCAGTAGTATCGACAGCGGGACCTACGAGCAGTACTTC. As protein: CASSIDSGTYEQYF.

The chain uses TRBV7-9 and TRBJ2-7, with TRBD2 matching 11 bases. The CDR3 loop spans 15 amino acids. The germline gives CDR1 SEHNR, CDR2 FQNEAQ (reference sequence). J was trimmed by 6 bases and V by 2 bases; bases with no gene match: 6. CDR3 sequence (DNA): TGTGCCAGCAGCTTAATCACTAGCGGGAGTCTCGAGCAGTACTTC. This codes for CASSLITSGSLEQYF.

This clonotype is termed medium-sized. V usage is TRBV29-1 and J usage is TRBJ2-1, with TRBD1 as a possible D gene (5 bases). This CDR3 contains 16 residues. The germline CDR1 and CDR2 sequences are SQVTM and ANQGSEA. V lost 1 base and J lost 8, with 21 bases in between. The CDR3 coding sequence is TGCAGCGTTGAAGGACGAAAGGTAGGGGTTCGTGATGAGCAGTTCTTC. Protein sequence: CSVEGRKVGVRDEQFF.

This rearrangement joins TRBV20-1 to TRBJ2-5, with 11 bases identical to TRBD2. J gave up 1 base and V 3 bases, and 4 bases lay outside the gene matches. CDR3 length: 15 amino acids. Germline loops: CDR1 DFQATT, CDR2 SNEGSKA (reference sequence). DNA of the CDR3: TGCAGTGCTAGTTTACTAGCGGGGGTCCAAGAGACCCAGTACTTC. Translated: CSASLLAGVQETQYF.

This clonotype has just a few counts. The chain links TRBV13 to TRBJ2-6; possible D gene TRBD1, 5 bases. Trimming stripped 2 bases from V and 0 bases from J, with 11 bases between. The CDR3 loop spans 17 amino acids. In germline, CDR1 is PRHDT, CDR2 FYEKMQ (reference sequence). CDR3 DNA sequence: TGTGCCAGCAGCTTAAACAGGTTTAGCTCTGGGGCCAACGTCCTGACTTTC. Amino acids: CASSLNRFSSGANVLTF.

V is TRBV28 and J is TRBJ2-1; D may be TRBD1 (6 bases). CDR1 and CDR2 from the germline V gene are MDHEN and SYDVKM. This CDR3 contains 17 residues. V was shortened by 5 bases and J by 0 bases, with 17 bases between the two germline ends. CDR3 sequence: CASSPSGQGSSYNEQFF. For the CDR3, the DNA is TGTGCCAGCAGTCCATCGGGGCAGGGGAGCTCCTACAATGAGCAGTTCTTC.

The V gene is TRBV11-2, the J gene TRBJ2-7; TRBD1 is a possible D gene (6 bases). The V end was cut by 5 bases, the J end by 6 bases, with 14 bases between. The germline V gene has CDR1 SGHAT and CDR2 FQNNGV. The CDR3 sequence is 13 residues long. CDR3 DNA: TGTGCCAGCAGCCCAAGGGGGATAGGCGAGCAGTACTTC. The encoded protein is CASSPRGIGEQYF.

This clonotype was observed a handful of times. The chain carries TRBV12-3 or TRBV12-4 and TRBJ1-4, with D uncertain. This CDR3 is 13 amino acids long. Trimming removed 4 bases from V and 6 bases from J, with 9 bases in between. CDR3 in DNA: TGTGCCAGCAGTTACTCGGCCCATGAAAAACTGTTTTTT. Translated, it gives CASSYSAHEKLFF.

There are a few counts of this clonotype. The CDR3 bases are TGCAGTGCTAGAGATCTCGGCAGGAATTCACCCCTCCACTTT. It yields the protein CSARDLGRNSPLHF. The chain employs TRBV20-1 and TRBJ1-6; D gene unclear. In germline, CDR1 is DFQATT, CDR2 SNEGSKA (reference sequence). This CDR3 is built from 14 residues. V lost 0 bases to trimming and J lost 7 bases, with 10 bases between them.

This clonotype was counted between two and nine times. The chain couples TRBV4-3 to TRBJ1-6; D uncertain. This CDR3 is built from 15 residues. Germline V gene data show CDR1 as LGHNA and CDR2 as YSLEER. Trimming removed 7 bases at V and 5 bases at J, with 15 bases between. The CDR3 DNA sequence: TGCGCCAGCAAGAACCGGGATCGTGATAATTCACCCCTCCACTTT. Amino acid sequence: CASKNRDRDNSPLHF.

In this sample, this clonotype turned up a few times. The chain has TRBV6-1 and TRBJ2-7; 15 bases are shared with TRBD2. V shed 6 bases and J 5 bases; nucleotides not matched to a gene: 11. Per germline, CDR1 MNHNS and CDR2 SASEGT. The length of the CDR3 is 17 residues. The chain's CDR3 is CASRPGLAGGPVNEQYF. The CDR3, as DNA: TGTGCCAGCAGACCCGGACTAGCGGGAGGGCCGGTAAACGAGCAGTACTTC.

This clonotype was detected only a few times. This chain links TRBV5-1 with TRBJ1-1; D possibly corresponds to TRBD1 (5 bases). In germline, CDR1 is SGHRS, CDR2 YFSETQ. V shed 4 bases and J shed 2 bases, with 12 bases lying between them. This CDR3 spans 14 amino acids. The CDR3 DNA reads TGCGCCAGCAGCGTCCGGGACCCAAACACTGAAGCTTTCTTT. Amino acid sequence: CASSVRDPNTEAFF.

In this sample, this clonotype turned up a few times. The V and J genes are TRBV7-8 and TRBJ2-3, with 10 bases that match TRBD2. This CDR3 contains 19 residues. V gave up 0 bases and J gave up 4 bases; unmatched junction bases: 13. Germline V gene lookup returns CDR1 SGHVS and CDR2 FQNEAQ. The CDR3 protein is CASSLALVAGGNWADTQYF. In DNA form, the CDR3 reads TGTGCCAGCAGCTTAGCGCTGGTAGCGGGAGGTAACTGGGCAGATACGCAGTATTTT.

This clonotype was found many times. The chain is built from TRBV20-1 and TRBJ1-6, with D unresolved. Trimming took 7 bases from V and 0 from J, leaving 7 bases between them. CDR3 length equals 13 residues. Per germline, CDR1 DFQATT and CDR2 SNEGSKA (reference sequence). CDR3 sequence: CSVKSSYNSPLHF. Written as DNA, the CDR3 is TGCAGTGTTAAGAGCTCCTATAATTCACCCCTCCACTTT.

The CDR3 loop is CAIRDERGPPNEQFF. CDR3 DNA: TGTGCCATCAGGGACGAGCGGGGGCCCCCCAATGAGCAGTTCTTC. V usage is TRBV10-3 and J usage is TRBJ2-1; 8 bases match TRBD2. Germline V gene sequence: CDR1 ENHRY, CDR2 SYGVKD. V shed 6 bases, J shed 6 bases, and the junction held 10 bases outside the gene matches. CDR3 length: 15 residues.

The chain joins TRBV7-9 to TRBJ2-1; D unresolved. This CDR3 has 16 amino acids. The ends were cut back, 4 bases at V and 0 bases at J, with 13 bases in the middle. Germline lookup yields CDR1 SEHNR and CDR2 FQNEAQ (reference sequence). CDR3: CASSSHFDSSYNEQFF. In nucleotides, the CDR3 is TGTGCCAGCAGCTCACATTTCGATAGCTCCTACAATGAGCAGTTCTTC.

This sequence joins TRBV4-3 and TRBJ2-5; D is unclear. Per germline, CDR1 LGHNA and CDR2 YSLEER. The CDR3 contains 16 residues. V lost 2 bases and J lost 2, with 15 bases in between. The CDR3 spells CASSQTYRLPQETQYF. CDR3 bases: TGCGCCAGCAGCCAAACCTACCGACTTCCTCAAGAGACCCAGTACTTC.

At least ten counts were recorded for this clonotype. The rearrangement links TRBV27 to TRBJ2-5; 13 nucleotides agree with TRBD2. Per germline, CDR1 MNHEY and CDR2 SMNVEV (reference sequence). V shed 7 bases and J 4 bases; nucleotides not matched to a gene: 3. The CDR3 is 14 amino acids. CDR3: CASMRLAGGETQYF. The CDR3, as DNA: TGTGCCAGCATGAGACTAGCGGGAGGAGAGACCCAGTACTTC.

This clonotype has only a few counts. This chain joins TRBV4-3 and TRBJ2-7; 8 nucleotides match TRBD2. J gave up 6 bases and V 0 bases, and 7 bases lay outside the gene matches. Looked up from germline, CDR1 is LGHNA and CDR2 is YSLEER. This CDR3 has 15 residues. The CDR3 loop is CASSQDGTGGSEQYF. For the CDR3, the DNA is TGCGCCAGCAGCCAAGATGGGACGGGGGGGAGCGAGCAGTACTTC.

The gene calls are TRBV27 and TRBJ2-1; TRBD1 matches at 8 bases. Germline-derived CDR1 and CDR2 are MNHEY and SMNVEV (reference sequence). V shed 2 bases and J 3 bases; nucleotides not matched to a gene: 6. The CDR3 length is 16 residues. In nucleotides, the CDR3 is TGTGCCAGCAGTTTAGAACCCGGGACAGGCTACAATGAGCAGTTCTTC. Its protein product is CASSLEPGTGYNEQFF.

The CDR3 spells CASSPPNLPPDTQYF. CDR3 DNA sequence: TGTGCCAGCTCACCACCTAACCTCCCACCAGATACGCAGTATTTT. J is TRBJ2-3 and V is TRBV18; D unclear. Germline V CDR1 and CDR2: KGHSH, LQKENI. The CDR3 consists of 15 residues. The V end lost 0 bases, the J end lost 4 bases, and 11 bases lay between the germline ends.

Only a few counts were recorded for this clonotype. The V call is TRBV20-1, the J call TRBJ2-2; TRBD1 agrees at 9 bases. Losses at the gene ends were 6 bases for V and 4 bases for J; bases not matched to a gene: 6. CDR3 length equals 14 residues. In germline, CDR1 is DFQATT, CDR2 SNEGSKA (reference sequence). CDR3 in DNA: TGCAGTGCCCGAGGGACAGGGATCACCGGGGAGCTGTTTTTT. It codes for CSARGTGITGELFF.

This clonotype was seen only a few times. CDR3 nucleotide sequence: TGCAGTGCTTCCCATCCTAGCGGATACACAGATACGCAGTATTTT. Its translation is CSASHPSGYTDTQYF. V usage is TRBV20-1 and J usage is TRBJ2-3; 7 nucleotides line up with TRBD2. The CDR3 has 15 residues. After removal of 5 bases from V and 2 bases from J, the junction contained 10 bases not matched to a gene. Germline V gene data show CDR1 as DFQATT and CDR2 as SNEGSKA (reference sequence).

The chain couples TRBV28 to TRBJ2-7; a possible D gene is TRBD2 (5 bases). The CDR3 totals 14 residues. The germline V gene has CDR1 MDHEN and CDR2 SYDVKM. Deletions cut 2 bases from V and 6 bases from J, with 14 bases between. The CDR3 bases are TGTGCCAGCAGTTTAAATGGGGAGTTCATCGAGCAGTACTTC. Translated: CASSLNGEFIEQYF. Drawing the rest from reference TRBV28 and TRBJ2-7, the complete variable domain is DVKVTQSSRYLVKRTGEKVFLECVQDMDHENMFWYRQDPGLGLRLIYFSYDVKMKEKGDIPEGYSVSREKKERFSLILESASTNQTSMYLCASSLNGEFIEQYFGPGTRLTVT.

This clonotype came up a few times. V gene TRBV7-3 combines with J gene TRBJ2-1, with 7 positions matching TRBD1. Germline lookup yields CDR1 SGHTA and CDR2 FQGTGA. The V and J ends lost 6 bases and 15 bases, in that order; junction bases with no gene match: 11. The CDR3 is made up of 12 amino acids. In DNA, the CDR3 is TGTGCCAGCAGTTTTTCTCGGGACAGATTGTTCTTC. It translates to CASSFSRDRLFF.

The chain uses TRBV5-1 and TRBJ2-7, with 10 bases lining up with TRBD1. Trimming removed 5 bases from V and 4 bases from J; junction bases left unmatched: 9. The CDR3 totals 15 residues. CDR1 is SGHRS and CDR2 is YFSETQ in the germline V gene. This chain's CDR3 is CASRNRDRGGYEQYF. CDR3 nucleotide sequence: TGCGCCAGCAGAAATCGGGACAGGGGAGGATACGAGCAGTACTTC.

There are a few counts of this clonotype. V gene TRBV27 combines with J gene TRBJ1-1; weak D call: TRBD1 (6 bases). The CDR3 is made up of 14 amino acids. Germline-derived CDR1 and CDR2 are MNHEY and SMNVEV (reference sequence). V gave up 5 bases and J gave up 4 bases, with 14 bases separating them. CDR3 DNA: TGTGCCAGCAGTCAATACCGGGACACCACTGAAGCTTTCTTT. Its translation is CASSQYRDTTEAFF.

CDR3 sequence (DNA): TGTGCCAGCAGTTACTCGATGCGGCAGTTCTTC. It yields the protein CASSYSMRQFF. The V gene is TRBV6-2 or TRBV6-3, the J gene TRBJ2-1; D is unresolved. Germline V gene lookup returns CDR1 MNHEY and CDR2 SVGEGT. Trimming left V 0 bases short and J 12 bases short, with 6 bases between. The CDR3 runs to 11 residues.